The clone carrying this T cell receptor (beta chain) came up a few times. Its specificity is not known. CD25-based Treg depletion was applied to purified naive CD4+ T cells. Constant-region reverse primers amplified full-length variable regions, followed by semi-nested Nested Universal Primer A PCR. A single record per CDR3 protein comes from TCRdb applying MiXCR to the 5' RACE reads. Altogether about 62,000 distinct CDR3 sequences are present, around 30% being singletons, with the ten largest covering 2% to 2.5%. Per germline, CDR1 SEHNR and CDR2 FQNEAQ (reference sequence). The CDR3 has 14 amino acids. Trimming cost V 0 bases and J 9 bases; bases outside gene matches: 3. Study-level points and caveats: In terms of TCR gene usage, tumor memory CD4+ T cells clustered together with blood and lymph node memory CD4+ cells, as well as with lymph node naive CD4+ cells. Greatest tumor Treg TCR overlap was with tumor naive CD4+ cells.

Source material: tumor-infiltrating naive CD4+ T cells sorted from the breast tumor. Regarding subset: naive CD4+ T cells, CD4+CD45RA+CD25-. The TCR was taken from a female donor with breast cancer. The chain joins TRBV7-9 to TRBJ2-1; 9 bases are a match to TRBD2. Written as DNA, the CDR3 is TGTGCCAGCAGCTTAGCGGGGACTAGCAGTGAGCAGTTCTTC. Its protein product is CASSLAGTSSEQFF.